This T cell receptor beta chain appears in the sequencing data of a study of blood T cell repertoires in COVID-19. Study context: Donors in the United States, Italy and Spain gave samples during acute or convalescent COVID-19.

Seattle participants joined during active infection and were tracked over time. Per the germline V gene, CDR1 is MNHEY and CDR2 is SVGEGT. This CDR3 contains 16 residues. The junction had 7 bases not matched to a gene; V was cut back by 2 bases and J by 3 bases. Original data processing: Estimation of nucleated cell counts relied on the amplification of reference gene primers. The method was immunoSEQ multiplex PCR; TCRdb's version includes in-frame clones alone and lacks a portion of them. The V and J calls and clone size come from that table; D and trimming were worked out from the DNA. The sample consists of tens of thousands of clones, 74% of them appearing once.

The chain has TRBV6-2 or TRBV6-3 and TRBJ2-1, with 7 positions matching TRBD1. This receptor was identified in a man between 65 and 79 years old with COVID-19, enrolled during active disease. The sample was peripheral blood. The CDR3 nucleotides are TGTGCCAGCAGTTACCTCGGACAGGCGCTCTACAATGAGCAGTTCTTC. It translates to CASSYLGQALYNEQFF.